Shown below are 11 T cell receptor beta chains from a single sample sequenced in a study of blood T cell repertoires in COVID-19. The protocol was immunoSEQ multiplex PCR, while the TCRdb copy is restricted to in-frame clones and leaves out a portion. Of tens of thousands of clones listed, nearly 90% are singletons. Sequencing was carried out using peripheral blood. These receptors were obtained from a woman at least 80 years old with active COVID-19.

The chain joins TRBV7-9 to TRBJ2-7; perhaps TRBD2 as D (5 bases). The CDR3 totals 13 residues. Germline CDR1 reads SEHNR; CDR2 reads FQNEAQ (reference sequence). The V gene lost 6 bases and the J gene lost 1 base, with 10 bases spanning the gap. In DNA, the CDR3 is TGTGCCAGCAGTCAGGACTCGTCCTACGAGCAGTACTTC. It translates to CASSQDSSYEQYF.

The chain has TRBV4-1 and TRBJ2-1; D gene uncertain. Germline V gene sequence: CDR1 MGHRA, CDR2 YSYEKL. The CDR3 sequence is 15 residues long. Trimming left V 4 bases short and J 7 bases short, with 17 bases between. The CDR3 DNA reads TGCGCCAGCAGCCCCCCCCAATCTAGTGGTAATGAGCAGTTCTTC. Translating it yields CASSPPQSSGNEQFF.

The V and J genes are TRBV5-1 and TRBJ2-7; 10 bases fit TRBD1. The CDR3 is 15 amino acids. V lost 0 bases, J lost 4 bases, and 4 bases stayed unmatched. Germline V gene data show CDR1 as SGHRS and CDR2 as YFSETQ. CDR3: CASSLGGTGDYEQYF. In DNA, the CDR3 is TGCGCCAGCAGCTTGGGAGGGACAGGGGATTACGAGCAGTACTTC.

The chain employs TRBV24-1 and TRBJ2-5; D may be TRBD1 (6 bases). V was cut by 5 bases and J by 5 bases, with 17 bases left in between. The V gene's germline CDR1 is KGHDR and CDR2 SFDVKD. CDR3 length: 15 amino acids. The CDR3 coding sequence is TGTGCCACCAGTGGAGGGACAACCGGCGGGGAGACCCAGTACTTC. This codes for CATSGGTTGGETQYF.

CDR3 in amino acids: CASSYRNSPLHF. The CDR3 DNA reads TGTGCCAGCAGTTACCGGAATTCACCCCTCCACTTT. The chain joins TRBV6-6 to TRBJ1-6; D gene uncertain. CDR3 length: 12 residues. The V end was cut by 2 bases, the J end by 7 bases, with 3 bases between. CDR1 is MNHNY, CDR2 SVGAGI, per germline (reference sequence).

The rearrangement joins TRBV7-6 to TRBJ2-1; possible D gene TRBD2, 6 bases. There are 16 residues in the CDR3. Trimming left V 4 bases short and J 0 bases short, with 13 bases between. The germline V gene encodes CDR1 SGHVS and CDR2 FNYEAQ. This chain's CDR3 is CASSSGTGSSYNEQFF. The CDR3 coding sequence is TGTGCCAGCAGCTCAGGGACTGGAAGCTCCTACAATGAGCAGTTCTTC. Full variable domain (remainder filled in from reference TRBV7-6 and TRBJ2-1): GAGVSQSPRYKVTKRGQDVALRCDPISGHVSLYWYRQALGQGPEFLTYFNYEAQQDKSGLPNDRFSAERPEGSISTLTIQRTEQRDSAMYRCASSSGTGSSYNEQFFGPGTRLTVL.

V is TRBV28 and J is TRBJ2-7; 7 bases align to TRBD1. Germline-derived CDR1 and CDR2 are MDHEN and SYDVKM. V lost 4 bases to trimming and J lost 5 bases; unmatched junction nucleotides: 2. This CDR3 region has 12 residues. CDR3 DNA sequence: TGTGCCAGCAGTTCACAGGGGAACGAGCAGTACTTC. As protein: CASSSQGNEQYF.

The chain couples TRBV30 to TRBJ2-2; 9 bases align to TRBD2. Per the germline V gene, CDR1 is GTSNPN and CDR2 is SVGIG (reference sequence). CDR3 size: 14 residues. V gave up 3 bases and J gave up 7 bases; unmatched junction bases: 6. The CDR3 nucleotides are TGTGCCTGGAGGTTGGGGACTAGCTACGGGGAGCTGTTTTTT. Its protein is CAWRLGTSYGELFF.

The chain couples TRBV27 to TRBJ2-3; 8 bases align to TRBD2. The CDR3 has 15 amino acids. Germline V gives CDR1 MNHEY, CDR2 SMNVEV (reference sequence). J lost 4 bases, V lost 4 bases, and 7 bases had no gene match. The CDR3 here is CASSSGGPWADTQYF. In DNA form, the CDR3 reads TGTGCCAGCAGTTCGGGAGGGCCTTGGGCAGATACGCAGTATTTT.

This clone was counted a few times. The chain links TRBV6-6 to TRBJ2-7; 13 nucleotides align to TRBD2. The germline V gene has CDR1 MNHNY and CDR2 SVGAGI (reference sequence). Unmatched junction bases numbered 6, after V lost 6 bases and J lost 1 base. The CDR3 runs to 16 residues. This CDR3 reads CASSAVGLAGSYEQYF. In DNA, the CDR3 is TGTGCCAGCAGCGCTGTGGGACTAGCGGGGTCCTACGAGCAGTACTTC.

The CDR3, as DNA: TGTGCCAGCTCACCAGGGGCAGGCAATCAGCCCCAGCATTTT. This codes for CASSPGAGNQPQHF. The V and J genes are TRBV18 and TRBJ1-5, with D maybe TRBD1 (5 bases). Germline CDR1 is KGHSH and CDR2 is LQKENI. This CDR3 has 14 amino acids. V gave up 2 bases and J gave up 2 bases, with 7 bases separating them.